This T cell receptor beta chain was sequenced in a study of T cells in Graves' hyperthyroidism and ophthalmopathy. Uncontrolled infection, other autoimmune disease, pregnancy or lactation barred patients from enrollment. From approximately 9.3 ml of fresh peripheral blood, PBMCs were isolated. The study, taken as a whole, reports: The model anticipated ophthalmopathy a median approximately 6.7 months pre-onset.

There were TCR beta CDR3 regions amplified from RNA transcripts. TCR CDR3 underwent first-round RT-PCR with the HTBI primer set. A single record per CDR3 protein comes from TCRdb applying MiXCR to the multiplex PCR reads. Of about 420,000 distinct CDR3 sequences detected, less than 20% appear once; the ten largest clones hold around 7.7%. Trimming cost V 6 bases and J 8 bases, with 34 bases left between them. Looked up from germline, CDR1 is KGHSH and CDR2 is LQKENI. This CDR3 is built from 19 residues. This clonotype was picked up one time. Its antigen is not identified. Sequencing was carried out using blood. The source of this sequence is a woman aged 18-29 years with Graves' hyperthyroidism. The chain is built from TRBV18 and TRBJ1-2; the D is unclear. The CDR3 coding sequence is TGTGCCAGCTCGGCCTTTTCAGGCGCCGAGGCAGCCGGGTCCGGGGGCTACACCTTC. This codes for CASSAFSGAEAAGSGGYTF.